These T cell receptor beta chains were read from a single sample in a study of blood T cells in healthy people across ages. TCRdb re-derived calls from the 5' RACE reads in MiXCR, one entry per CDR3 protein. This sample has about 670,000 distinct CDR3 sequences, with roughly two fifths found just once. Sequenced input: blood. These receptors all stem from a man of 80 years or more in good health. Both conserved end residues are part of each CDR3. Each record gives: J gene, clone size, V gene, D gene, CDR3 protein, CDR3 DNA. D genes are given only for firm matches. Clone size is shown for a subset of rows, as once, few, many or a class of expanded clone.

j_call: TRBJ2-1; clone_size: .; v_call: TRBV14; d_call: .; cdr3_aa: CASSQHPAAEQFF; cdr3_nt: TGTGCCAGCAGCCAACACCCGGCCGCTGAGCAGTTCTTC
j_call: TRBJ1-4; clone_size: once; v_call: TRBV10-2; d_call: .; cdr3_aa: CASSPNKKLFF; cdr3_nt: TGCGCCAGCAGTCCTAATAAAAAACTGTTTTTT
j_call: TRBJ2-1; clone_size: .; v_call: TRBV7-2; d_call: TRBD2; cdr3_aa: CASSLKAGGQGEQFF; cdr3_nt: TGTGCCAGCAGCTTAAAAGCGGGAGGGCAGGGTGAGCAGTTCTTC
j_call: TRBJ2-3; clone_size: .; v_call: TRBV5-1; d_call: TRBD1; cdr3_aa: CASSGTGTATDTQYF; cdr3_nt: TGCGCCAGCAGCGGGACCGGGACAGCCACAGATACGCAGTATTTT
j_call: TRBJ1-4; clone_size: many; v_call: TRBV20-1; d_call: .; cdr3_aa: CSAFAGANEKLFF; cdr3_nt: TGCAGTGCTTTCGCAGGGGCTAATGAAAAACTGTTTTTT
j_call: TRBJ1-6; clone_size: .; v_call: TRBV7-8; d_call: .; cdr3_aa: CASSTTGGRNNSPLHF; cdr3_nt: TGTGCCAGCAGCACCACGGGGGGCAGGAATAATTCACCCCTCCACTTT
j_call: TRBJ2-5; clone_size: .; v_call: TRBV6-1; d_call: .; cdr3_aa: CASRGYRSEQYF; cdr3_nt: TGTGCCAGCAGGGGGTATCGGTCTGAGCAGTACTTC
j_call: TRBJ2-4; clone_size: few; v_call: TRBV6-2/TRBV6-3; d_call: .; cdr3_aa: CASSPRAGTKNIQYF; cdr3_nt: TGTGCCAGCAGTCCTCGGGCAGGTACCAAAAACATTCAGTACTTC
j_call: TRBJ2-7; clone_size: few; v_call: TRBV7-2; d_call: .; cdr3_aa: CASSLDIYEQYF; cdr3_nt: TGTGCCAGCAGCTTAGACATTTACGAGCAGTACTTC
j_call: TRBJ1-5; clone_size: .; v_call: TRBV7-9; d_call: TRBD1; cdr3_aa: CASSPPTGCRQHQHF; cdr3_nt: TGTGCCAGCAGCCCCCCGACAGGGTGTCGCCAGCACCAGCATTTT
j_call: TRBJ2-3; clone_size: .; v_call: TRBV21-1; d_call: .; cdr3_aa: CASSKWLGRDYTDTQYF; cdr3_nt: TGTGCCAGCAGCAAATGGTTGGGCAGGGATTACACAGATACGCAGTATTTT
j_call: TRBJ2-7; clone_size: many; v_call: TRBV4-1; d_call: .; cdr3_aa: CASSQEEGRRYEQYF; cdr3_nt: TGCGCCAGCAGCCAAGAGGAAGGGAGGCGATACGAGCAGTACTTC
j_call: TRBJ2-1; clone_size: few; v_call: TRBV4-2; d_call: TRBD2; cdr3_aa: CASRTSGSNSEQFF; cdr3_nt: TGTGCCAGCAGAACTAGCGGGAGCAATAGTGAGCAGTTCTTC
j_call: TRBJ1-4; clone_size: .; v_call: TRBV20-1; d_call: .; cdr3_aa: CSVARQGTINEKLFF; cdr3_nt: TGCAGTGTAGCCCGACAAGGGACCATTAATGAAAAACTGTTTTTT
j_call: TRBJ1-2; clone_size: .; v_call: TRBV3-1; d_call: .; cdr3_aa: CAGSPLVGGAPGHGYTF; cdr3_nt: TGTGCCGGCAGCCCACTTGTTGGTGGGGCACCGGGTCATGGCTACACCTTC
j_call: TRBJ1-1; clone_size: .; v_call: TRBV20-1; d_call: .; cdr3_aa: CSARDLRGNTEAFF; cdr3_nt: TGCAGTGCTAGAGATCTGAGGGGCAACACTGAAGCTTTCTTT
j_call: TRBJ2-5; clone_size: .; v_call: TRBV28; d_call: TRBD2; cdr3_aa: CASSSGRGKQYF; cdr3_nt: TGTGCCAGCAGTTCCGGGCGGGGGAAGCAGTACTTC
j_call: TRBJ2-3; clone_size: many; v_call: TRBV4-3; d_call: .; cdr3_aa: CASSVGEAQYF; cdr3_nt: TGCGCCAGCAGCGTGGGAGAGGCGCAGTATTTT
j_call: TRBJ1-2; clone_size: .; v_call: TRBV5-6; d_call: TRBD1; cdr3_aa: CASSSGDSPYGYTF; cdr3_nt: TGTGCCAGCAGCAGCGGGGACAGTCCATATGGCTACACCTTC
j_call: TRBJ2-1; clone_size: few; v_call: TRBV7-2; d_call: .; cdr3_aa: CASSLDPGVEQFF; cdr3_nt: TGTGCCAGCAGCTTAGATCCGGGGGTTGAGCAGTTCTTC
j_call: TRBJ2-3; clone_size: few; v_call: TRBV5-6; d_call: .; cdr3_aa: CASSPKGFQGPDTQYF; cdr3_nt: TGTGCCAGCAGTCCAAAGGGGTTCCAGGGACCAGATACGCAGTATTTT
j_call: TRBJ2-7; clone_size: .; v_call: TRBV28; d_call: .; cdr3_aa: CASSPHRDWGYEQYF; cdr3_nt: TGTGCCAGCAGCCCCCATCGGGATTGGGGTTACGAGCAGTACTTC
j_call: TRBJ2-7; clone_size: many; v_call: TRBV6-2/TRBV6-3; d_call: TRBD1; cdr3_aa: CASSSRRGQGSHEQYF; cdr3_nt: TGTGCCAGCAGTTCCCGCCGGGGACAGGGTTCCCACGAGCAGTACTTC
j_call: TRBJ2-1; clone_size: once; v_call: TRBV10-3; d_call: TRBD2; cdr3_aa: CAIRVTSGDNEQFF; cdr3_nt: TGTGCCATCCGGGTTACTAGCGGGGACAATGAGCAGTTCTTC
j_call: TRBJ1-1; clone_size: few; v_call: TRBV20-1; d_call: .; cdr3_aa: CSARVGASNTEAFF; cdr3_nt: TGCAGTGCTAGAGTGGGGGCCTCGAACACTGAAGCTTTCTTT
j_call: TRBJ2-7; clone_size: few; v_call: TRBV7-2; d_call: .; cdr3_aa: CASSLGVFSEQYF; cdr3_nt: TGTGCCAGCAGCTTAGGGGTATTTTCCGAGCAGTACTTC
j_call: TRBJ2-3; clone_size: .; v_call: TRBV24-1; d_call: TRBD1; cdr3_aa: CATSERTGYTDTQYF; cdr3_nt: TGTGCCACCAGTGAGCGGACAGGGTACACAGATACGCAGTATTTT
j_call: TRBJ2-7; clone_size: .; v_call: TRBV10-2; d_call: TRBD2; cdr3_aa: CASSDVGGGRSYEQYF; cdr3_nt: TGCGCCAGCAGTGATGTGGGCGGGGGGCGATCCTACGAGCAGTACTTC
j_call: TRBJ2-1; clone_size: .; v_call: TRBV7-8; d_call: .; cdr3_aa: CASSGGLRWEQFF; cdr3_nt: TGTGCCAGCAGCGGGGGGCTGCGGTGGGAGCAGTTCTTC
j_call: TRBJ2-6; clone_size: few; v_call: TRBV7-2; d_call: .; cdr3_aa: CASSLGGRPSGANVLTF; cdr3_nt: TGTGCCAGCAGCCTTGGGGGACGACCCTCTGGGGCCAACGTCCTGACTTTC
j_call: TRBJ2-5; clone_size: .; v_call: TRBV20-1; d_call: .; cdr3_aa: CSAGRDTLQETQYF; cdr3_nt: TGCAGTGCTGGGCGGGACACCTTACAAGAGACCCAGTACTTC
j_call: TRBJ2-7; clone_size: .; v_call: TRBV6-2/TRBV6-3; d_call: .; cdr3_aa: CASSYNSGRLFYEQYF; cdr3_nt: TGTGCCAGCAGTTACAACTCCGGGCGGTTATTCTACGAGCAGTACTTC
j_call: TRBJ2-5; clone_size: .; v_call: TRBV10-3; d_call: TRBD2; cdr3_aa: CAITASGRAGEQYF; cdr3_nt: TGTGCCATCACAGCTAGCGGGAGGGCCGGAGAGCAGTACTTC
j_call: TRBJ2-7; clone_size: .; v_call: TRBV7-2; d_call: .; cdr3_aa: CASSPGALSSYEQYF; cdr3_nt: TGTGCCAGCAGCCCCGGGGCTTTAAGCTCCTACGAGCAGTACTTC
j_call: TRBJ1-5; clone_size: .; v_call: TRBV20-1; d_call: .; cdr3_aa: CSARGEEGNQPQHF; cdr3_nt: TGCAGTGCTAGAGGGGAGGAGGGCAATCAGCCCCAGCATTTT
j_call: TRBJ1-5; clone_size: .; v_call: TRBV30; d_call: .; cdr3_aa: CAWSGLTERMAQPQHF; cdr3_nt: TGTGCCTGGAGTGGGCTAACAGAGAGGATGGCTCAGCCCCAGCATTTT
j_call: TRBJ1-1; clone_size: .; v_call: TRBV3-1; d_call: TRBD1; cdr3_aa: CASSRTGGAGTEAFF; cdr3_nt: TGTGCCAGCAGCCGGACAGGGGGCGCGGGCACTGAAGCTTTCTTT
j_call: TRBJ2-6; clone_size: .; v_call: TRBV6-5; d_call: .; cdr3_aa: CARGVQVSSGANVLTF; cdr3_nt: TGTGCCAGAGGGGTGCAGGTCAGCTCTGGGGCCAACGTCCTGACTTTC
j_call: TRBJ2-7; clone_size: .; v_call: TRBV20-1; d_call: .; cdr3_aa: CSASTGRGAAYEQYF; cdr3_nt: TGCAGTGCTAGTACGGGACGAGGTGCGGCGTACGAGCAGTACTTC
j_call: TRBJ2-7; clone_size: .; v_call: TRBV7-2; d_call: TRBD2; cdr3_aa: CASSLQGLVDREQYF; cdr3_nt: TGTGCCAGCAGCCTGCAGGGACTAGTGGACCGGGAGCAGTACTTC
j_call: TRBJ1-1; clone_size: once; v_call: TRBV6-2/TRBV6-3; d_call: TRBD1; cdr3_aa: CASRWTGAQNTEAFF; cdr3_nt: TGTGCCAGCAGATGGACAGGGGCCCAGAACACTGAAGCTTTCTTT
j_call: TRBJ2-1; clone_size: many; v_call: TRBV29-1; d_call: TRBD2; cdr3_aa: CSVSSGQYNEQFF; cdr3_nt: TGCAGCGTTTCTAGCGGCCAATACAATGAGCAGTTCTTC
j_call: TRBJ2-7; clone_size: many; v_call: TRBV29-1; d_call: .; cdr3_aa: CSVPKGGEQYF; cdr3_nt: TGCAGCGTTCCCAAGGGGGGCGAGCAGTACTTC
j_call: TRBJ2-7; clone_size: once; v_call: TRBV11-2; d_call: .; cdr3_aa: CASKKAGQDSYEQYF; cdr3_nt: TGTGCCAGCAAGAAGGCAGGACAAGATTCCTACGAGCAGTACTTC
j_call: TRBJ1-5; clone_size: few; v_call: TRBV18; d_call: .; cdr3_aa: CASSPGLQVNQPQHF; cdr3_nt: TGTGCCAGCTCACCGGGGTTGCAGGTCAATCAGCCCCAGCATTTT
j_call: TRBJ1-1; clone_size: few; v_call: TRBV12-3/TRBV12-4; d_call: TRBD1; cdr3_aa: CASILDRRNTEAFF; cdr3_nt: TGTGCCAGCATCCTGGACAGGAGGAACACTGAAGCTTTCTTT
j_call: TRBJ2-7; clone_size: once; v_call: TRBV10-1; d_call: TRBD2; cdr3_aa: CASSESRRGGYNEQYF; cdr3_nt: TGCGCCAGCAGTGAGTCGAGGCGGGGGGGTTACAATGAGCAGTACTTC
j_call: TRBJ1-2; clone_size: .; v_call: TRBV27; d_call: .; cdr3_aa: CASSFGGRGASYTF; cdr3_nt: TGTGCCAGCAGTTTTGGGGGTAGGGGGGCGAGCTACACCTTC
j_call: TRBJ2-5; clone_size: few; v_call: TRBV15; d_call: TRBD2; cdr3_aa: CATTPGLAGVVETQYF; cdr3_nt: TGTGCCACTACCCCGGGACTAGCGGGAGTTGTTGAGACCCAGTACTTC